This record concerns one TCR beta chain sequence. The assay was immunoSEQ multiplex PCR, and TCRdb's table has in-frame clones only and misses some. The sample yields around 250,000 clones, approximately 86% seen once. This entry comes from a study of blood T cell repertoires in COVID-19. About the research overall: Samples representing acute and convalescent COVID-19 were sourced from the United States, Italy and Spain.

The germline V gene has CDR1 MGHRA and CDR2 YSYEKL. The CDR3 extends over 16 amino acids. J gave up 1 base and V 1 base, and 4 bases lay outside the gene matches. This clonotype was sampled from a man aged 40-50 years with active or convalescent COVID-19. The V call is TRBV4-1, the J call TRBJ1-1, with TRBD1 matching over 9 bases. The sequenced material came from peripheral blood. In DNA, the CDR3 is TGCGCCAGCAGCCAAGTACAGGGGGCCCGGAACACTGAAGCTTTCTTT. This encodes CASSQVQGARNTEAFF.